A selection of T cell receptor beta chains follows, all from one sample in a study of shared clonotypes between healthy human individuals. The protocol was immunoSEQ multiplex PCR, while the TCRdb copy is restricted to in-frame clones and leaves out a portion. The sample contains a few million clones, 85% to 95% of which appear only once. The sample consisted of naive CD4+ T cells from PBMCs. The receptors shown here come from a man aged 18-30 years in good health. Some clones in this sample may be carry-over from other donors' samples. Both conserved end residues are part of each CDR3. Each record gives: clone size, V gene, D gene, J gene, CDR3 protein, CDR3 DNA. D genes are given only for firm matches. Rows may omit the clone size; those that give it use once, few, many or a size class.

>NA|TRBV5-1|TRBD2|TRBJ2-1
CASSSGGTAASYNEQFF
TGCGCCAGCAGCTCGGGGGGAACAGCGGCCTCCTACAATGAGCAGTTCTTC
>NA|TRBV28|NA|TRBJ2-3
CASSLRQDTQYF
TGTGCCAGCAGTTTACGGCAGGATACGCAGTATTTT
>NA|TRBV27|TRBD1|TRBJ2-7
CASSLEQGSSYEQYF
TGTGCCAGCAGTTTAGAACAGGGGAGCTCCTACGAGCAGTACTTC
>NA|TRBV6-6|NA|TRBJ1-4
CASSVGRLATNEKLFF
TGTGCCAGCAGTGTGGGACGTCTTGCAACTAATGAAAAACTGTTTTTT
>NA|TRBV7-2|TRBD2|TRBJ2-2
CASSLGASGRATGELFF
TGTGCCAGCAGCTTAGGGGCTAGCGGGAGGGCAACCGGGGAGCTGTTTTTT
>NA|TRBV5-1|NA|TRBJ2-1
CASSSPTFRSYNEQFF
TGCGCCAGCAGCTCCCCAACATTCCGCTCCTACAATGAGCAGTTCTTC
>NA|TRBV29-1|NA|TRBJ1-4
CSVGTTTTNEKLFF
TGCAGCGTAGGGACAACAACAACTAATGAAAAACTGTTTTTT
>NA|TRBV7-3|NA|TRBJ2-5
CASSSGTGETQYF
TGTGCCAGCAGCTCCGGGACTGGGGAGACCCAGTACTTC
>NA|TRBV23-1|NA|TRBJ1-5
CASSQSEQISNQPQHF
TGCGCCAGCAGTCAATCGGAGCAGATTAGCAATCAGCCCCAGCATTTT
>once|TRBV18|TRBD2|TRBJ2-1
CASSPRTSGITEQFF
TGTGCCAGCTCACCACGGACTAGCGGGATCACTGAGCAGTTCTTC
>NA|TRBV6-7|NA|TRBJ2-2
CASSSTGANTGELFF
TGTGCCAGCAGTTCGACAGGAGCGAACACCGGGGAGCTGTTTTTT
>NA|TRBV9|TRBD1|TRBJ1-1
CASSIGDRGSNTEAFF
TGTGCCAGCAGCATTGGGGACAGGGGATCGAACACTGAAGCTTTCTTT
>NA|TRBV28|NA|TRBJ2-7
CASSRSPGPSYEQYF
TGTGCCAGCAGTCGGAGCCCGGGGCCCTCCTACGAGCAGTACTTC
>few|TRBV11-2|TRBD1|TRBJ1-1
CASSLARDRALNTEAFF
TGTGCCAGCAGCTTAGCACGGGACAGGGCTCTGAACACTGAAGCTTTCTTT
>NA|TRBV4-3|NA|TRBJ2-1
CASSQDLYNEQFF
TGCGCCAGCAGCCAAGACCTTTACAATGAGCAGTTCTTC
>NA|TRBV5-1|TRBD1|TRBJ1-1
CASSSGGGLNTEAFF
TGCGCCAGCAGCTCAGGGGGTGGACTGAACACTGAAGCTTTCTTT
>NA|TRBV28|NA|TRBJ1-3
CASSWISGNTIYF
TGTGCCAGCAGTTGGATCTCTGGAAACACCATATATTTT
>NA|TRBV11-3|TRBD2|TRBJ2-5
CASSRLAGETAETQYF
TGTGCCAGCAGCCGACTAGCGGGAGAGACCGCAGAGACCCAGTACTTC
>few|TRBV2|TRBD1|TRBJ1-1
CASGMDRAGTEAFF
TGTGCCAGCGGAATGGACAGGGCAGGTACTGAAGCTTTCTTT
>NA|TRBV28|TRBD2|TRBJ2-1
CASSPAGGLQHEQFF
TGTGCCAGCAGTCCAGCGGGAGGACTACAACATGAGCAGTTCTTC
>NA|TRBV6-1|NA|TRBJ2-7
CASSEAWRADSYEQYF
TGTGCCAGCAGTGAAGCTTGGCGGGCCGACTCCTACGAGCAGTACTTC
>NA|TRBV5-5|NA|TRBJ1-2
CASSLAGAVIYGYTF
TGTGCCAGCAGCTTGGCCGGGGCAGTTATCTATGGCTACACCTTC
>NA|TRBV11-2|NA|TRBJ2-1
CASSREYPRNEQFF
TGTGCCAGCAGCCGAGAGTATCCCAGGAATGAGCAGTTCTTC
>NA|TRBV7-2|TRBD2|TRBJ2-1
CASSHSGSPHNEQFF
TGTGCCAGCAGCCATAGCGGGAGCCCCCACAATGAGCAGTTCTTC
>NA|TRBV30|TRBD1|TRBJ2-2
CAWRTGTTGELFF
TGTGCCTGGAGGACAGGGACGACCGGGGAGCTGTTTTTT
>NA|TRBV29-1|TRBD1|TRBJ2-7
CSVNRGSYEQYF
TGCAGCGTTAACAGGGGATCCTACGAGCAGTACTTC
>NA|TRBV10-3|TRBD2|TRBJ2-7
CAISGASGRAKSYEQYF
TGTGCCATCAGTGGGGCTAGCGGGAGAGCGAAGTCCTACGAGCAGTACTTC
>NA|TRBV5-6|NA|TRBJ1-4
CASSLPGATNEKLFF
TGTGCCAGCAGCTTACCGGGAGCAACTAATGAAAAACTGTTTTTT
>NA|TRBV5-8|NA|TRBJ1-1
CATKLRQRAEAFF
TGTGCCACCAAGCTCCGGCAGAGGGCTGAAGCTTTCTTT
>NA|TRBV7-9|TRBD1|TRBJ2-5
CASSGRDRGIGETQYF
TGTGCCAGCAGCGGCCGGGACAGGGGGATTGGAGAGACCCAGTACTTC
>NA|TRBV6-5|TRBD1|TRBJ2-7
CASREPGQGYEQYF
TGTGCCAGCAGAGAACCGGGACAGGGCTACGAGCAGTACTTC
>NA|TRBV2|NA|TRBJ1-5
CASSERASNQPQHF
TGTGCCAGCAGTGAGAGGGCGAGCAATCAGCCCCAGCATTTT
>NA|TRBV10-3|NA|TRBJ2-3
CAISGGGTDTQYF
TGTGCCATCAGTGGGGGAGGCACAGATACGCAGTATTTT
>NA|TRBV7-3|TRBD2|TRBJ2-1
CASSSQGISGKFF
TGTGCCAGCAGCTCCCAAGGCATTAGCGGGAAGTTCTTC
>NA|TRBV7-2|NA|TRBJ2-2
CASSSQVGTGELFF
TGTGCCAGCAGCTCCCAGGTCGGCACCGGGGAGCTGTTTTTT
>NA|TRBV5-4|TRBD1|TRBJ2-7
CASSLGQGTNEQYF
TGTGCCAGCAGCTTGGGACAGGGAACTAACGAGCAGTACTTC
>NA|TRBV19|NA|TRBJ1-5
CASSIGGGRGNQPQHF
TGTGCCAGTAGTATTGGGGGGGGCCGGGGCAATCAGCCCCAGCATTTT
>NA|TRBV5-1|NA|TRBJ1-1
CASSSDGVKTEAFF
TGCGCCAGCAGCTCGGACGGTGTAAAGACTGAAGCTTTCTTT
>once|TRBV29-1|NA|TRBJ2-7
CSATEYEQYF
TGCAGCGCTACAGAATACGAGCAGTACTTC
>NA|TRBV6-1|NA|TRBJ1-1
CASSPRQDYEAFF
TGTGCCAGCAGCCCTCGACAGGACTATGAAGCTTTCTTT
>NA|TRBV6-6|TRBD2|TRBJ2-7
CASSYRPSGSYEQYF
TGTGCCAGCAGTTACCGACCTAGCGGCTCCTACGAGCAGTACTTC
>NA|TRBV5-1|NA|TRBJ1-1
CASGVGSNTEAFF
TGCGCCAGCGGGGTGGGGTCGAACACTGAAGCTTTCTTT
>NA|TRBV7-2|NA|TRBJ1-1
CASSLGRPRIDEAFF
TGTGCCAGCAGCTTAGGCCGCCCAAGGATTGATGAAGCTTTCTTT
>NA|TRBV12-5|NA|TRBJ2-5
CASGSVGETQYF
TGTGCTAGTGGTTCGGTTGGGGAGACCCAGTACTTC
>NA|TRBV6-6|NA|TRBJ2-7
CASSWGDNSYEQYF
TGTGCCAGCAGCTGGGGGGACAACTCCTACGAGCAGTACTTC
>NA|TRBV2|NA|TRBJ2-7
CASSEISASSSEQYF
TGTGCCAGCAGTGAGATTTCGGCTAGTTCGAGCGAGCAGTACTTC
>NA|TRBV21-1|NA|TRBJ1-5
CASSGRDRELYSNQPQHF
TGTGCCAGCAGCGGCCGGGACAGAGAACTTTATAGCAATCAGCCCCAGCATTTT
>NA|TRBV19|NA|TRBJ1-5
CASSAREGQPQHF
TGTGCCAGTAGTGCCAGGGAGGGACAGCCCCAGCATTTT
>NA|TRBV4-1|TRBD1|TRBJ2-7
CASSHPAGTGYEQYF
TGCGCCAGCAGCCACCCCGCCGGGACAGGTTACGAGCAGTACTTC
>NA|TRBV4-1|NA|TRBJ1-2
CASSRVGNYGYTF
TGCGCCAGCAGCCGTGTTGGTAACTATGGCTACACCTTC
>NA|TRBV2|NA|TRBJ1-1
CASSSELNTEAFF
TGTGCCAGCAGTAGCGAGTTGAACACTGAAGCTTTCTTT
>NA|TRBV18|NA|TRBJ1-3
CASPRSGVISGNTIYF
TGTGCCAGCCCCCGTTCCGGGGTAATATCTGGAAACACCATATATTTT